This T cell receptor beta chain is from a study of cytomegalovirus exposure and HLA in healthy donors. On this clone: Its specificity is unknown.

Vbeta (60) and Jbeta (13) primers were used in the PCR. Clones were sequenced by immunoSEQ multiplex PCR, and TCRdb holds only the in-frame ones, with some missing. Counted here are 150,000 to 200,000 clones, 80% occurring once; the ten biggest clones make up 1%. General study findings and limits: What TCR beta sequences reportedly achieved was accurate prediction of HLA-A and HLA-B alleles in most subjects. A prior analysis recorded that most TCR beta V segments were productive about 90% or about 30% of the time.

Germline loops: CDR1 MNHEY, CDR2 SMNVEV (reference sequence). With 1 base removed from V and 6 bases from J, the gap between germline ends came to 16 bases. CDR3 length equals 15 residues. The chain links TRBV27 to TRBJ2-7; perhaps TRBD1 as D (6 bases). The receptor comes from a woman aged 45 to 65 in good health and CMV-seropositive. The sample consisted of PBMCs. CDR3 nucleotide sequence: TGTGCCAGCAGTTTATACGACTCAGGGGTCAGCGAGCAGTACTTC. As protein: CASSLYDSGVSEQYF.